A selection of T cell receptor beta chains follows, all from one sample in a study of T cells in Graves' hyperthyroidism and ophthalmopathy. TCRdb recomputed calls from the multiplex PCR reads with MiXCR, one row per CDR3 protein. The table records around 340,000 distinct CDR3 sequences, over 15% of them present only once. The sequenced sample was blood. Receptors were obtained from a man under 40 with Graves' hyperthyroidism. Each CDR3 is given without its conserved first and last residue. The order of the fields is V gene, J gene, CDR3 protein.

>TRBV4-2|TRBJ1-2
ASSQGRGAYGYT
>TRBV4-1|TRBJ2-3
ASSLGTSWRYTQY
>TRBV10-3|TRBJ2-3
AIRGRRTDTQY
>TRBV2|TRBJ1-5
ASSVIRSNQPQH
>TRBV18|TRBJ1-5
ASSPSRWNQPQH
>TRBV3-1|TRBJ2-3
ASSTVGTSLTDTQY
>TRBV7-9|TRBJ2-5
ASSLRQWETQY
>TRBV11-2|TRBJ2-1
ASSLVGPTF
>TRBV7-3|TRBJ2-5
ASSFQHGETQY
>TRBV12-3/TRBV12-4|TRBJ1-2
ASSPQSDSTGYT
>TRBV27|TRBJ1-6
ASSLGAAYNSPLH
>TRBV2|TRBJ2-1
ASRGRLAGGASYNEQF
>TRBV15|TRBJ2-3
ATSRGNGGDTQY
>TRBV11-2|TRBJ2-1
ASSLEPGAYNEQF
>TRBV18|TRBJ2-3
ASSPASGTQY
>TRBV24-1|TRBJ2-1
ATREDYSGEQF